Listed below are T cell receptor beta chains from one sample, sequenced in a study of blood T cell repertoires in COVID-19. The protocol was immunoSEQ multiplex PCR, while the TCRdb copy is restricted to in-frame clones and leaves out a portion. The sample has 240,000 or so clones; approximately 90% are singletons. Sequences were obtained from PBMCs or T cells enriched from blood (not recorded which). Source of these receptors: a man aged 35-49 years who had recovered from COVID-19. CDR3s include the opening cysteine and the closing phenylalanine or tryptophan. Fields, in order: J gene, V gene, D gene, CDR3 length, CDR3 protein, CDR3 DNA. The D gene is left open where the match is weak.

TRBJ2-3 TRBV14 TRBD2 18 CASSQFPSGGAFTDTQYF TGTGCCAGCAGCCAATTCCCTAGCGGGGGGGCCTTCACAGATACGCAGTATTTT
TRBJ1-2 TRBV13 TRBD1 14 CASSKTGPYYGYTF TGTGCCAGCAGCAAGACAGGGCCATACTATGGCTACACCTTC
TRBJ2-3 TRBV6-2/TRBV6-3 TRBD2 15 CASSYRRGGPDTQYF TGTGCCAGCAGTTACAGGCGGGGGGGCCCAGATACGCAGTATTTT
TRBJ1-1 TRBV11-2 TRBD1 16 CASSLRLGGAGTEAFF TGTGCCAGCAGCTTAAGGTTAGGGGGCGCCGGCACTGAAGCTTTCTTT
TRBJ1-3 TRBV13 NA 16 CASSLVQARSGNTIYF TGTGCCAGCAGCTTAGTACAGGCCCGCTCTGGAAACACCATATATTTT
TRBJ2-3 TRBV25-1 NA 16 CASSESRIRGGDTQYF TGTGCCAGCAGTGAATCTCGTATCCGGGGTGGGGATACGCAGTATTTT
TRBJ2-7 TRBV7-3 TRBD2 16 CASSSESAGTSYEQYF TGTGCCAGCAGCTCAGAATCAGCCGGGACTAGCTACGAGCAGTACTTC
TRBJ2-2 TRBV6-5 TRBD2 15 CASSSGTRSRGELFF TGTGCCAGCAGCTCCGGGACTAGATCTCGCGGGGAGCTGTTTTTT
TRBJ2-3 TRBV18 TRBD2 15 CASSRLEGGPDTQYF TGTGCCAGCTCACGACTGGAGGGAGGGCCAGATACGCAGTATTTT
TRBJ2-3 TRBV5-6 TRBD2 15 CASSLWQGLTDTQYF TGTGCCAGCAGCCTCTGGCAGGGACTAACAGATACGCAGTATTTT
TRBJ2-5 TRBV4-2 NA 15 CASSQDGLGGETQYF TGTGCCAGCAGCCAAGATGGGCTAGGAGGCGAGACCCAGTACTTC